The source of this TCR beta chain is a study of T cell changes during pregnancy in multiple sclerosis. Here immunoSEQ multiplex PCR was the method, and the copy in TCRdb shows in-frame clones only, minus some. The data contain more than 45,000 clones, 93% of them singletons. J was trimmed by 1 base and V by 3 bases; bases with no gene match: 5. This CDR3 is 17 amino acids long. Germline assignment: CDR1 SNHLY and CDR2 FYNNEI. This rearrangement joins TRBV2 to TRBJ2-2; 10 nucleotides align to TRBD1. The receptor's source is a female donor with multiple sclerosis, enrolled in a pregnancy study. Material: CD8+ T cells from peripheral blood mononuclear cells, obtained in the second trimester of pregnancy. CDR3 DNA: TGTGCCAGCAGTGAGTTGACAGGGGGCTTGAACACCGGGGAGCTGTTTTTT. As protein: CASSELTGGLNTGELFF.